This TCR beta chain was sequenced in a study of response to subunit inactivated influenza vaccine. MiXCR, applied by TCRdb to the RT-PCR reads, yields one record per CDR3 protein. The sample gives about 780,000 distinct CDR3 sequences, under 20% of which show up once; approximately 11% is in the top ten. CDR3 length equals 15 residues. The V end lost 0 bases, the J end lost 0 bases, and 7 bases lay between the germline ends. Per the germline V gene, CDR1 is SGHRS and CDR2 is YFSETQ. This receptor was identified in a man in his fifties or sixties who received an inactivated influenza vaccine. This specimen was PBMCs from blood, taken around 5 days after vaccination. The rearrangement links TRBV5-1 to TRBJ1-3, with no clear D. CDR3 bases: TGCGCCAGCAGCTTGGGCTCTAGCTCTGGAAACACCATATATTTT. Its translation: CASSLGSSSGNTIYF.